Following are 8 T cell receptor beta chains from one sample sequenced in a study of cytomegalovirus exposure and HLA in healthy donors. Primers for the PCR totalled 60 Vbeta and 13 Jbeta. Measured with immunoSEQ multiplex PCR; TCRdb has only the in-frame clones, and not every one. This table has 95,000 to 100,000 clones, approximately 76% appearing once. Sequenced: PBMCs. Receptors originate from a woman in her sixties in good health and CMV-seropositive.

This clone has a handful of counts. This CDR3 reads CASRDNRDRLSYEQYF. For the CDR3, the DNA is TGTGCCAGCAGAGACAACCGGGACAGGCTAAGCTACGAGCAGTACTTC. V gene TRBV28 combines with J gene TRBJ2-7; 8 bases align to TRBD1. This CDR3 contains 16 residues. With 6 bases clipped from V and 3 bases from J, the junction kept 13 bases outside the gene matches. CDR1 MDHEN and CDR2 SYDVKM come from the germline V gene.

This rearrangement joins TRBV21-1 to TRBJ2-1; the D segment call TRBD2 is taken from the table without a DNA check. TRBV21-1 has pseudogene status. This CDR3 spans 15 amino acids. This chain's CDR3 is CASSSTSGIGNEQFF. The DNA of the CDR3 is TGTGCCAGCAGCAGCACTAGCGGGATAGGTAATGAGCAGTTCTTC.

The gene calls are TRBV19 and TRBJ2-1, with TRBD2 matching 15 bases. The CDR3 loop spans 15 amino acids. Germline V CDR1 and CDR2: LNHDA, SQIVND (reference sequence). Trimming removed 5 bases from V and 8 bases from J; junction bases left unmatched: 4. As DNA, the CDR3 is TGTGCCAGTAGTGGATGGACTAGCGGGAGGGATGAGCAGTTCTTC. Its protein is CASSGWTSGRDEQFF. Full variable domain (outside the CDR3, taken from reference TRBV19 and TRBJ2-1): DGGITQSPKYLFRKEGQNVTLSCEQNLNHDAMYWYRQDPGQGLRLIYYSQIVNDFQKGDIAEGYSVSREKKESFPLTVTSAQKNPTAFYLCASSGWTSGRDEQFFGPGTRLTVL.

The chain recombines TRBV27 with TRBJ2-1; D might be TRBD2 (5 bases). Trimming shortened V by 7 bases and J by 7 bases, and 20 bases separated the two germline ends. Germline V CDR1 and CDR2: MNHEY, SMNVEV (reference sequence). CDR3 length: 15 residues. This chain's CDR3 is CASTPLESGRNEQFF. As DNA, the CDR3 is TGTGCCAGCACCCCACTAGAAAGCGGCAGGAATGAGCAGTTCTTC.

The chain carries TRBV7-3 and TRBJ2-1; 10 bases align to TRBD2. Trimming cost V 7 bases and J 7 bases; bases outside gene matches: 16. From germline, CDR1 is SGHTA and CDR2 FQGTGA. The CDR3 loop spans 17 amino acids. The CDR3 region has the DNA TGTGCCAGCACGGCGAGTAGCGGGAGGCCTAATAGGAATGAGCAGTTCTTC. It is translated as CASTASSGRPNRNEQFF.

A single count supports this clone. V and J are TRBV5-4 and TRBJ1-6; 11 nucleotides align to TRBD1. There are 15 residues in the CDR3. V shed 4 bases, J shed 10 bases, and the junction held 7 bases outside the gene matches. CDR1 and CDR2 from the germline V gene are SGHNT and YYREEE (reference sequence). The CDR3 here is CASSGTGGKQSPLHF. CDR3 nucleotides: TGTGCCAGCAGCGGGACAGGGGGAAAACAATCACCCCTCCACTTT.

The CDR3 protein is CASSPSGRRYEQYF. The CDR3 DNA sequence: TGCGCCAGCAGCCCTAGCGGGAGGCGGTACGAGCAGTACTTC. The rearrangement uses TRBV10-2 and TRBJ2-7; the match to TRBD2 covers 11 bases. CDR3 size: 14 residues. Germline V gene lookup returns CDR1 WSHSY and CDR2 SAAADI. With V trimmed by 6 bases and J by 4 bases, 5 bases remained unmatched.

V and J are TRBV2 and TRBJ2-2; 8 positions agree with TRBD1. The CDR3 contains 14 residues. V shed 5 bases and J 4 bases; nucleotides not matched to a gene: 3. Germline CDR1 SNHLY, CDR2 FYNNEI. The CDR3 sequence is CASSHTGGTGELFF. The CDR3 region has the DNA TGTGCCAGCAGTCATACAGGGGGCACCGGGGAGCTGTTTTTT.